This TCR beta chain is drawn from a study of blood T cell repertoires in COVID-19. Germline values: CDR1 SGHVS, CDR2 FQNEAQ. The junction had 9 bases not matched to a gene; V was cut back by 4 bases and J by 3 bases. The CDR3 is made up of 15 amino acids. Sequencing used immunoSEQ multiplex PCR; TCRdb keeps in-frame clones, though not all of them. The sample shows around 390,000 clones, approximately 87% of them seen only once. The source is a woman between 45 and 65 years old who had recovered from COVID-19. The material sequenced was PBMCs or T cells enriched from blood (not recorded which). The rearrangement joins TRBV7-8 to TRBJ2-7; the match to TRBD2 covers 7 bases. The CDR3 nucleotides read TGTGCCAGCAGCTCCCTTCCTACTAGCGACTACGAGCAGTACTTC. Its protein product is CASSSLPTSDYEQYF.